This T cell receptor beta chain was sequenced in a study of beta chain features in type 1 diabetes. V was pared by 7 bases and J by 3 bases, with 10 bases between. The CDR3 covers 13 residues. Germline V gene data show CDR1 as SNHLY and CDR2 as FYNNEI. Expressed TCRB transcripts were sequenced after all isolated RNA was converted to cDNA. The table came from immunoSEQ multiplex PCR; TCRdb's copy has only in-frame clones and leaves some out. The table includes roughly 150,000 clones, over 8.5% detected once. Comments on this clone: As yet, its antigen is unknown.

Broader study findings: TCRB CDR3s were moderately but significantly shorter in Type 1 diabetes patients in all four CD4+ subsets.

Material: central memory CD4+ T cells from blood. The chain uses TRBV2 and TRBJ2-1; possibly TRBD1 for D (6 bases). The TCR was taken from a man aged 18 to 35 in good health. CDR3 DNA: TGTGCCAGCAACGAACAGGGCTACAATGAGCAGTTCTTC. It codes for CASNEQGYNEQFF.